This T cell receptor beta chain was captured by sequencing in a study of T cell changes during pregnancy in multiple sclerosis. Produced via immunoSEQ multiplex PCR; TCRdb's table is partial and in-frame only. This sample has about 39,000 clones; 85% to 95% occur once, and the top ten carry 0.3% to 0.4%. Germline assignment: CDR1 SGHAT and CDR2 FQNNGV. The V end was cut by 1 base, the J end by 7 bases, with 17 bases between. The CDR3 has 15 residues. This receptor was obtained from a female donor in good health, enrolled as a control in a pregnancy study. The gene calls are TRBV11-2 and TRBJ2-7, with D maybe TRBD2 (5 bases). The sequences come from CD4+ T cells from peripheral blood mononuclear cells, collected in the third trimester of pregnancy. The CDR3 region is CASSLGVGATGEQYF. DNA for the CDR3: TGTGCCAGCAGCTTAGGGGTGGGAGCCACGGGGGAGCAGTACTTC. Based on the CDR3 plus reference TRBV11-2 and TRBJ2-7, the full variable domain is EAGVAQSPRYKIIEKRQSVAFWCNPISGHATLYWYQQILGQGPKLLIQFQNNGVVDDSQLPKDRFSAERLKGVDSTLKIQPAKLEDSAVYLCASSLGVGATGEQYFGPGTRLTVT.